Listed below are T cell receptor beta chains from one sample, sequenced in a study of CD8+CD57+ T cells in acquired aplastic anemia. TCRdb re-analysed the reads in MiXCR, keeping a single row per CDR3 protein. This repertoire shows more than 250,000 distinct CDR3 sequences, about 56% found once; its top ten account for 6.5% to 10%. Sequenced: sorted CD4+, CD8+, or CD8+CD57+ T cells (not recorded which) from PBMCs. The receptors shown here come from a human donor with severe aplastic anemia or a healthy control (not recorded which). Both conserved end residues are part of each CDR3.

v_gene	j_gene	CDR3aa
TRBV2	TRBJ2-2	CASKAGTVDTGELFF
TRBV19	TRBJ2-7	CASSINGESAEQYF
TRBV29-1	TRBJ2-1	CSVEEGHRNDEQFF
TRBV10-3	TRBJ2-3	CAITPRFARLADTGQQYF
TRBV19	TRBJ2-7	CASSNPGKTYEQYF
TRBV10-3	TRBJ2-7	CAIQNQGASYEQYF
TRBV5-6	TRBJ1-2	CASSLDRGHGYTF
TRBV2	TRBJ1-4	CASSFEGEKLFF
TRBV3-1	TRBJ2-7	CASSAGTLTYEQYF
TRBV7-2	TRBJ1-4	CASSLSRTGKLFF
TRBV7-8	TRBJ1-6	CASSQVGRNSPLHF
TRBV29-1	TRBJ1-2	CSVGDRIYGYTF
TRBV6-5	TRBJ1-1	CASSYRPLSAEAFF
TRBV14	TRBJ2-1	CASSLTTSRGEFF
TRBV2	TRBJ1-5	CASSEGGADNQPQHF
TRBV5-8	TRBJ1-6	CASSLFSNSPLHF
TRBV18	TRBJ2-7	CASSPPQGGGAYEQYF
TRBV9	TRBJ2-6	CASSLRGGTISGANVLTF
TRBV19	TRBJ2-1	CASSTGQNLYNEQFF
TRBV4-2	TRBJ2-7	CASSESRGGVSEQYF
TRBV29-1	TRBJ1-2	CSVPRGGITNYGYTF
TRBV5-1	TRBJ1-1	CASSPIPGQPNTEALF
TRBV6-5	TRBJ2-1	CASMLAGAQEQFF
TRBV5-6	TRBJ2-3	CASSLAGVQHKSTDTQYF
TRBV9	TRBJ1-4	CASSVGGLGEKLFF
TRBV15	TRBJ1-1	CATSRVRNTEAFF
TRBV4-3	TRBJ1-2	CASSHGGQGNGYTF
TRBV15	TRBJ1-5	CATSRDRPGGNQPQHF